This TCR beta chain appears in the sequencing data of a study of regulatory T cells in long-lasting Graves disease. Study results and limitations: Persistent disease showed a preference for TRBV28, TRBJ1-2 and TRBJ2-5. Persistent-disease Graves' patients showed less TCR diversity than new cases.

About this clonotype itself: Its target is unknown.

The CDR3 extends over 13 amino acids. Per the germline V gene, CDR1 is SGHRS and CDR2 is YFSETQ. Germline trimming cut 5 bases from V and 6 bases from J; bases unmatched to any gene: 6. Library construction for TCR beta used iRepertoire HTBI primers and Arm-PCR of CDR3 regions. TCRdb redid the calling of the multiplex PCR reads with MiXCR, one entry per CDR3 protein. The sample lists 400,000 or so distinct CDR3 sequences; 23% were seen once. This sample's time point: persistent/refractory GD, antithyroid drugs over 5 years with positive TRAb. From PBMCs, RNA was extracted and then used to make the TCR library. Diagnosis followed American Thyroid Association guidelines for Graves' disease.

Sequencing used peripheral blood mononuclear cells (PBMCs), obtained when the disease was refractory, from a patient treated with antithyroid drugs. The gene calls are TRBV5-1 and TRBJ2-5, with 8 bases identical to TRBD1. The sequence came from a female donor with Graves disease. The chain's CDR3 is CASSDRGGKTQYF. The DNA of the CDR3 is TGCGCCAGCAGTGACAGGGGAGGAAAGACCCAGTACTTC.